This record concerns one T cell receptor beta chain sequence. This CDR3 is 15 amino acids long. The V segment lost 4 bases and the J segment 5 bases; nucleotides outside the gene matches: 5. Germline V gene data show CDR1 as SGHTA and CDR2 as FQGNSA. This sample is part of a study of cytomegalovirus exposure and HLA in healthy donors. Sequencing used immunoSEQ multiplex PCR; TCRdb keeps in-frame clones, though not all of them. The table lists about 220,000 clones, 80% to 85% of them singletons. Sequenced: PBMCs. This TCR was recovered from a woman in her twenties or thirties in good health and CMV-seropositive. The chain recombines TRBV7-2 with TRBJ2-5; TRBD1 matches at 12 bases. CDR3 nucleotide sequence: TGTGCCAGCAGCTCCGGGACAGGGGGCATCGAGACCCAGTACTTC. It is translated as CASSSGTGGIETQYF.